The source of this T cell receptor (beta chain) is a study of Graves' ophthalmopathy and Graves' hyperthyroidism. The study amplified TCR beta CDR3 regions using RNA transcripts. An opening RT-PCR round employed HTBI primers and preceded a second-round multiplex PCR. TCRdb itself ran the multiplex PCR reads through MiXCR, one entry per CDR3 protein. The table includes a few hundred thousand distinct CDR3 sequences, 35% to 40% detected once. This clonotype was seen only a few times. This CDR3 has 14 residues. CDR1 SGHNT and CDR2 YYREEE come from the germline V gene (reference sequence). V was clipped by 1 base and J by 3 bases, with 11 bases between them. Diagnosis was based on clinical symptoms, serum thyroxine, TRAb, thyroid ultrasound and orbital computed tomography.

The source of this sequence is an adult man with Graves' hyperthyroidism. Source material: peripheral blood or thyroid tissue (not recorded which). The chain links TRBV5-4 to TRBJ2-7; D is perhaps TRBD1 (6 bases). The CDR3 DNA sequence: TGTGCCAGCAGCTTGTCAGGGGTTGACTACGAGCAGTACTTC. It specifies CASSLSGVDYEQYF.